This TCR beta chain was sequenced for a study of T cells in Graves' hyperthyroidism and ophthalmopathy. The study, taken as a whole, reports: Expanded thyroid clonotypes (above 0.001) were mostly also found in blood. A median 6.5 months before onset, the model predicted ophthalmopathy.

The TCR beta CDR3 regions underwent amplification using RNA transcripts as the source. The HTBI primer set served for first-round RT-PCR of the TCR CDR3. TCRdb re-derived calls from the multiplex PCR reads in MiXCR, one entry per CDR3 protein. The sample lists approximately 360,000 distinct CDR3 sequences; 20% to 25% were seen once. This clonotype was seen at least ten times. Antigen specificity is unknown. Patients aged 18 to 65 had newly diagnosed hyperthyroidism lasting under 2 months. V was clipped by 2 bases and J by 4 bases, with 9 bases between them. This CDR3 comprises 14 residues. From germline, CDR1 is LGHNT and CDR2 FRNRAP.

The genes are TRBV12-5 and TRBJ2-1, with unresolved D. The source of this sequence is a man between 50 and 59 years old with Graves' hyperthyroidism. Source material: blood. CDR3 protein: CASGLPRKYNEQFF. The CDR3 DNA reads TGTGCTAGTGGTTTGCCTAGAAAGTACAATGAGCAGTTCTTC.